Detailed here is one TCR beta chain. This receptor's antigen is unknown. Nothing much larger sits one base from this clone, and base qualities are not available. Taken with the paper, the label for time point translates to: resected brain tissue, or blood drawn just prior to surgery. Surgery cases with the highest brain T cell transcript signatures were selected for TCR beta chain sequencing of brain tissue and, where available, blood. Patients had been treated with at least one anti-epileptic drug before surgery. TCR-sequenced patients were children with drug-resistant epilepsy due to tuberous sclerosis complex, focal cortical dysplasia, Rasmussen encephalitis or hemimegalencephaly. Bulk genomic DNA was isolated from unsorted brain tissue and whole blood using the Monarch genomic DNA purification kit. TCR beta chain sequences were generated from genomic DNA using the immunoSEQ assay. The authors' analysis ran thus. CDR3 sequences that did not begin with the conserved framework cysteine at position 104 were removed manually. To get clonality, the normalized Shannon's Diversity Index was subtracted from one, giving values from 0 (maximal diversity) to 1 (oligoclonal). To check whether a given CDR3 had different frequencies in two samples, for example brain versus blood, chi-squared comparison-of-proportions tests were used. Public clonotypes were found through immuneACCESS searches, while the VDJdb browser was used to judge similarity to known antiviral clonotypes. TCRdb provides this immuneACCESS table in a form limited to in-frame rearrangements. Some clones are lacking; in checked studies, under half of them reflect an unresolved V gene, and why the rest are absent is not known. That table supplies the V and J calls and clone size; D and trimming were determined from the DNA. The sample table shows 65,000 to 85,000 clones, and about 93% are seen once. The ten largest account for around 1.4% of the sample.

According to the germline V gene, CDR1 reads MNHEY and CDR2 reads SVGAGI. Trimming at the junction amounts to 4 bases on V and 0 bases on J, and the germline ends lie 10 bases apart. The CDR3 starts with the cysteine, ends with the phenylalanine, and has 15 residues. The DNA shown is the 45-base CDR3, in frame from base 1. The sample comes from a study of brain T cells in children with intractable seizures (dated by TCRdb to about 2021). About the full investigation: As a first screen for immune gene transcripts, resected brain tissue from 40 to 60 pediatric epilepsy surgery cases was run on a NanoString immunology panel. About 70% of the 12 selected surgery cases also had pre-surgery blood sequenced, which left four cases with brain tissue only.

What the study reported, not specific to this receptor: Because sequencing depth differed between pre- and post-surgery blood, the absence of clones from the pre-surgery sample may reflect undersampling. The patients' HCMV serostatus was not known, and viral specificity was inferred solely from CDR3 sequence similarity.

The receptor was isolated from a boy under two years old with tuberous sclerosis and intractable seizures. Sequenced material: peripheral blood, taken at surgery. Recombination joined TRBV6-5 with TRBJ1-3, with the D segment identity uncertain. The nucleotide sequence reads TGTGCCAGCAGTTGGGAGGCCGCCTCTGGAAACACCATATATTTT. This encodes CASSWEAASGNTIYF.